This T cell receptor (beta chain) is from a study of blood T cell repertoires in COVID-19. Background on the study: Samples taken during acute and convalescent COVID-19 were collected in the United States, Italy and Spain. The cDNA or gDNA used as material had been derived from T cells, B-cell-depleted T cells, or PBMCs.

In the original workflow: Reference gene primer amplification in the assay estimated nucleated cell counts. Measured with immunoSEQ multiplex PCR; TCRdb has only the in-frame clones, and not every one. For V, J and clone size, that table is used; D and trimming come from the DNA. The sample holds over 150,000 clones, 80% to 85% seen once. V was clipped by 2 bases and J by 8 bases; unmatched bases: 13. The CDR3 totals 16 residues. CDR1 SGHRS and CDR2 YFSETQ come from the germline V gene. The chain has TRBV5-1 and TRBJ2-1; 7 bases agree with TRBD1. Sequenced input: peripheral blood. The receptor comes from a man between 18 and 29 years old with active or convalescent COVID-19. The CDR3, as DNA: TGCGCCAGCAGCTTAACCCGGGACAGAACCGTCGATGAGCAGTTCTTC. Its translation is CASSLTRDRTVDEQFF.